The present entry profiles one T cell receptor beta chain with its context. These data originate in a study of response to subunit inactivated influenza vaccine. Each CDR3 protein gets one entry after TCRdb re-called the RT-PCR reads with MiXCR. The table shows approximately 530,000 distinct CDR3 sequences, with around 7.7% occurring only once. Germline V CDR1 and CDR2: DFQATT, SNEGSKA (reference sequence). The CDR3 totals 14 residues. V dropped 4 bases and J dropped 2; count of bases not matched to a gene: 4. The receptor comes from a man between 50 and 75 years old who received an inactivated influenza vaccine. The chain joins TRBV20-1 to TRBJ2-5; TRBD1 aligns across 10 bases. This specimen was PBMCs from blood, taken 23 months after vaccination. The chain's CDR3 is CSAMAGQGQETQYF. The CDR3 region has the DNA TGCAGTGCTATGGCGGGACAGGGGCAAGAGACCCAGTACTTC.